The sequence of this T cell receptor (beta chain) was determined in a study of blood T cell repertoires in COVID-19. Trimming removed 5 bases from V and 4 bases from J; junction bases left unmatched: 7. CDR1 and CDR2 (germline): MDHEN, SYDVKM. The CDR3 length is 15 residues. In the source study's methods: Scientists estimated how many nucleated cells there were by amplifying reference gene primers. Using immunoSEQ multiplex PCR, the repertoire was profiled, and TCRdb retains in-frame clones only, with some absent. The V and J calls and clone size are taken from that table; D and trimming were inferred from the DNA. This table holds approximately 150,000 clones, 65% to 85% found once. It was within 2 weeks before study entry that exposed participants met a COVID-19 case.

The clonotype comes from a man between 65 and 85 years old who had been exposed to COVID-19. V is TRBV28 and J is TRBJ2-5, with 10 bases matching TRBD1. Sequenced sample: PBMCs or T cells enriched from blood (not recorded which). CDR3 protein: CASSTRTGGRETQYF. For the CDR3, the DNA is TGTGCCAGCAGTACAAGGACAGGGGGTAGAGAGACCCAGTACTTC.